Listed here are 18 T cell receptor beta chains from one sample, sequenced in a study of T cells in Graves' hyperthyroidism and ophthalmopathy. Researchers took RNA transcripts and amplified the TCR beta CDR3 regions from them. The HTBI set primed first-round TCR CDR3 RT-PCR. TCRdb fed the multiplex PCR reads into MiXCR, producing one record per CDR3 protein. The sample holds roughly 100,000 distinct CDR3 sequences, roughly 39% seen once. The sequenced sample was peripheral blood or thyroid tissue (not recorded which). The receptors were gathered from a woman younger than 45 with Graves' hyperthyroidism.

The chain recombines TRBV28 with TRBJ2-7, with TRBD1 identical over 11 bases. J was trimmed by 6 bases and V by 5 bases; bases with no gene match: 6. In germline, CDR1 is MDHEN, CDR2 SYDVKM. The CDR3 is 14 residues long. The CDR3 loop is CASSPGTGGGEQYF. In DNA, the CDR3 is TGTGCCAGCAGTCCCGGGACAGGGGGTGGCGAGCAGTACTTC.

A few counts support this clonotype. Given a much more abundant clone one base away, this may be a read error. The genes are TRBV7-8 and TRBJ1-4, with D uncertain. The length of the CDR3 is 18 residues. Germline V gives CDR1 SGHVS, CDR2 FQNEAQ. Written as DNA, the CDR3 is TGTGCCAGCAGCTTAGAAGTGGTGCAGACAAGAACTAATGAAGAACTGTTTTTT. It is translated as CASSLEVVQTRTNEELFF.

In this sample, this clonotype turned up a few times. The rearrangement uses TRBV10-3 and TRBJ1-4; no clear D. Trimming took off 4 bases at V and 8 bases at J, with 8 bases between the two ends. This CDR3 spans 12 amino acids. Germline CDR1 is ENHRY and CDR2 is SYGVKD. CDR3 coding DNA: TGTGCCATCAGTGCATTCAACGAAAAACTGTTTTTT. This codes for CAISAFNEKLFF.

This chain connects TRBV7-3 to TRBJ1-2; D possibly corresponds to TRBD1 (5 bases). This CDR3 is 13 amino acids long. The germline V and J ends were trimmed by 2 bases and 6 bases, with 10 bases remaining between them. Looked up from germline, CDR1 is SGHTA and CDR2 is FQGTGA. CDR3 sequence reads: CASSLGGSNGYTF. In DNA form, the CDR3 reads TGTGCCAGCAGCTTAGGGGGTTCGAATGGCTACACCTTC.

Note on this clonotype: This may arise from a read error, as a much more abundant clone is one base away. The rearrangement joins TRBV6-6 to TRBJ2-2, with D perhaps given as TRBD1 or TRBD2 (6 bases each). The CDR3 has 15 residues. From germline, CDR1 is MNHNY and CDR2 SVGAGI (reference sequence). The CDR3 DNA reads as TGTGCCAGCAGTTATTGGGGGCGCGGGACCGGGGGGCTGTTTTTT. Translated, it gives CASSYWGRGTGGLFF.

This clonotype was picked up many times. The chain joins TRBV6-6 to TRBJ2-7; the D gene is possibly TRBD2 (6 bases). The germline gives CDR1 MNHNY, CDR2 SVGAGI (reference sequence). The CDR3 totals 13 residues. The V end lost 5 bases, the J end lost 2 bases, and 10 bases lay between the germline ends. The CDR3 DNA follows: TGTGCCAGCAGTCGGGACTCCACCTACGAGCAGTACTTC. It translates to CASSRDSTYEQYF.

Remarks on this clonotype: In this CDR3 the conserved last residue, phenylalanine or tryptophan, is missing, so a read error is likely. The chain links TRBV20-1 to TRBJ2-7; D gene unclear. CDR3 size: 12 residues. Per the germline V gene, CDR1 is DFQATT and CDR2 is SNEGSKA (reference sequence). The CDR3 region has the DNA TGCTGTGCTAGTAAGCCAAACTACGAGCAGTACCTC. The encoded protein is CCASKPNYEQYL.

This clonotype showed up many times. The J gene is TRBJ2-7, the V gene TRBV6-5; 7 positions agree with TRBD2. With 5 bases clipped from V and 1 base from J, the junction kept 14 bases outside the gene matches. Germline CDR1 MNHEY, CDR2 SVGAGI. The length of the CDR3 is 17 residues. CDR3 sequence (DNA): TGTGCCAGCAGTCCCCTACCTAGCGGTCCCCGATCCTACGAGCAGTACTTC. This encodes CASSPLPSGPRSYEQYF.

This clonotype was counted ten times or more. The J gene is TRBJ2-7, the V gene TRBV13; 7 bases agree with TRBD2. The CDR3 contains 15 residues. The V gene end was trimmed by 2 bases and the J gene end by 5 bases; junction bases not matched to a gene: 9. The germline V gene has CDR1 PRHDT and CDR2 FYEKMQ (reference sequence). The CDR3 spells CASSLRRGYRHEQYF. The CDR3 coding sequence is TGTGCCAGCAGCTTAAGGCGGGGGTATCGCCACGAGCAGTACTTC. The full variable domain, completed using reference TRBV13 and TRBJ2-7, is AAGVIQSPRHLIKEKRETATLKCYPIPRHDTVYWYQQGPGQDPQFLISFYEKMQSDKGSIPDRFSAQQFSDYHSELNMSSLELGDSALYFCASSLRRGYRHEQYFGPGTRLTVT.

There are many counts of this clonotype. The chain links TRBV20-1 to TRBJ2-7; D possibly corresponds to TRBD1 (6 bases). Germline CDR1 is DFQATT and CDR2 is SNEGSKA (reference sequence). This CDR3 region has 14 residues. The V gene lost 5 bases and the J gene lost 6 bases, with 20 bases spanning the gap. This CDR3 is CSAPPLYQGSEQYF. The CDR3 bases are TGCAGTGCTCCTCCCCTTTATCAGGGGTCCGAGCAGTACTTC.

J is TRBJ2-5 and V is TRBV6-6, with TRBD1 as a possible D gene (5 bases). Germline CDR1 and CDR2: MNHNY and SVGAGI (reference sequence). Between the trimmed V and J ends, which lost 5 bases and 5 bases, there was a span of 12 bases. This CDR3 contains 13 residues. DNA of the CDR3: TGTGCCAGCAGTGACGGAGCAGGGGAGACCCAGTACTTC. Translation: CASSDGAGETQYF.

This clonotype was seen at least ten times. The chain joins TRBV6-6 to TRBJ1-4; D ambiguous. Germline V gives CDR1 MNHNY, CDR2 SVGAGI (reference sequence). This CDR3 contains 16 residues. V gave up 6 bases and J gave up 1 base, with 15 bases separating them. CDR3 sequence reads: CASSREPTGTNEKLFF. The DNA for the CDR3 is TGTGCCAGCAGCCGCGAACCGACGGGAACTAATGAAAAACTGTTTTTT.

In its sample, this clonotype was seen many times. The gene calls are TRBV12-3 or TRBV12-4 and TRBJ1-3; D perhaps matches TRBD1 (6 bases). There are 17 residues in the CDR3. Trimming took off 3 bases at V and 0 bases at J, with 15 bases between the two ends. The CDR3 region is CASSFYQGSTSGNTIYF. The DNA for the CDR3 is TGTGCCAGCAGTTTTTATCAGGGGTCCACCTCTGGAAACACCATATATTTT.

This clonotype was picked up a small number of times. The chain combines TRBV18 with TRBJ1-1; 7 nucleotides line up with TRBD1. The trim removed 4 bases at V and 0 bases at J, leaving 8 bases unmatched. The CDR3 covers 16 residues. The germline CDR1 and CDR2 sequences are KGHSH and LQKENI. The CDR3 region is CASSQLTGALNTEAFF. The CDR3 nucleotides are TGTGCCAGCTCACAGTTAACAGGGGCATTGAACACTGAAGCTTTCTTT.

This clonotype has ten or more counts. The rearrangement joins TRBV27 to TRBJ1-5; maybe TRBD1 (6 bases). The CDR3 totals 12 residues. Germline-derived CDR1 and CDR2 are MNHEY and SMNVEV (reference sequence). V lost 4 bases to trimming and J lost 7 bases, with 8 bases between them. The CDR3 region is CASSWRGQPQHF. The CDR3 bases are TGTGCCAGCAGTTGGAGGGGGCAGCCCCAGCATTTT.

The sample holds many counts of this clonotype. Written as DNA, the CDR3 is TGTGCCAGCACCCCGACGAGGCAGGGGAACACCGGGGAGCTGTTTTTT. Its protein is CASTPTRQGNTGELFF. The chain is built from TRBV12-3 or TRBV12-4 and TRBJ2-2; TRBD1 might be the D (5 bases). CDR3 length: 16 amino acids. V was cut by 7 bases and J by 1 base, with 16 bases left in between.

This clonotype was counted many times. The rearrangement joins TRBV4-1 to TRBJ2-7; 11 bases line up with TRBD2. The CDR3 spans 15 residues. The V segment lost 0 bases and the J segment 4 bases; nucleotides outside the gene matches: 2. Germline CDR1 reads MGHRA; CDR2 reads YSYEKL. The CDR3 bases are TGCGCCAGCAGCCAAGACGGGACTAGCGGTTACGAGCAGTACTTC. This encodes CASSQDGTSGYEQYF.

This clonotype was seen many times. V usage is TRBV7-2 and J usage is TRBJ1-5, with no clear D. Trimming took 1 base from V and 4 from J, leaving 11 bases between them. Germline V lookup: CDR1 SGHTA, CDR2 FQGNSA. The CDR3 loop spans 15 amino acids. Here the CDR3 reads CASSLGGSLNQPQHF. CDR3 sequence (DNA): TGTGCCAGCAGCTTAGGTGGCAGCCTAAATCAGCCCCAGCATTTT. Full variable domain (outside the CDR3, taken from reference TRBV7-2 and TRBJ1-5): GAGVSQSPSNKVTEKGKDVELRCDPISGHTALYWYRQSLGQGLEFLIYFQGNSAPDKSGLPSDRFSAERTGGSVSTLTIQRTQQEDSAVYLCASSLGGSLNQPQHFGDGTRLSIL.